This TCR beta chain was obtained from a study of spatial heterogeneity in lung cancer. Study-level background: Roughly two years after resection was the median timing of the follow-up PBMC samples, which were sequenced when available. There were consistently more beta-chain sequences detected than alpha-chain sequences.

This clonotype was detected many times. Its antigen is not identified. Per germline, CDR1 SGDLS and CDR2 YYNGEE. Trimming cost V 4 bases and J 3 bases; bases outside gene matches: 4. The CDR3 has 16 amino acids. Time point given: blood at routine non-recurrence follow-up after resection. From tumor, nontumor lung or frozen PBMC, whole RNA was taken unsorted for sequencing. MiXCR, applied by TCRdb to the 5' RACE reads, yields one record per CDR3 protein. This table holds tens of thousands of distinct CDR3 sequences, roughly a tenth found once. Study results and caveats: Tumor TCRs that were ubiquitous and expanded showed up in blood more at resection than follow-up.

The sample in question was PBMCs, obtained at follow-up. This rearrangement joins TRBV9 to TRBJ2-2; 12 bases align to TRBD2. The receptor was derived from a male donor with early-stage non-small cell lung cancer. CDR3 sequence: CASSPGTSGYTGELFF. Here the CDR3 DNA reads TGTGCCAGCAGCCCCGGGACTAGCGGGTACACCGGGGAGCTGTTTTTT.